The 14 T cell receptor beta chains below were found in one sample sequenced in a study of T-cell memory formation after mild COVID-19. TCRdb itself ran the 5' RACE reads through MiXCR, one entry per CDR3 protein. The table shows about 270,000 distinct CDR3 sequences, with approximately 19% occurring only once. Sequencing used PBMCs or a T cell subset sorted from them (not recorded which). The source is a man between 18 and 35 years old who had mild COVID-19 (a few samples of this study predate the infection). Cell type and time point are not known.

CDR3 bases: TGTGCCAGCAGGACCGGACAGGGGGCCAATTCACCCCTCCACTTT. It codes for CASRTGQGANSPLHF. The rearrangement links TRBV28 to TRBJ1-6, with 11 bases aligning to TRBD1. The CDR3 is 15 amino acids. Germline V gene lookup returns CDR1 MDHEN and CDR2 SYDVKM. The V and J ends lost 6 bases and 7 bases, in that order; junction bases with no gene match: 5.

There are a few counts of this clonotype. The chain employs TRBV7-8 and TRBJ1-2, with D unresolved. Trimming took off 7 bases at V and 5 bases at J, with 14 bases between the two ends. This CDR3 spans 13 amino acids. The germline gives CDR1 SGHVS, CDR2 FQNEAQ. CDR3 in DNA: TGTGCCAGCACCTCCTGGACCGATTATGGCTACACCTTC. Translated, it gives CASTSWTDYGYTF.

The chain uses TRBV5-1 and TRBJ1-1; D is possibly TRBD1 (6 bases). The length of the CDR3 is 13 residues. The germline gives CDR1 SGHRS, CDR2 YFSETQ. The V and J ends lost 5 bases and 4 bases respectively, with 12 bases between them. In DNA form, the CDR3 reads TGCGCCAGCAGGGAGTGGGGGGCCACTGAAGCTTTCTTT. This translates into CASREWGATEAFF.

This rearrangement joins TRBV12-3 or TRBV12-4 to TRBJ1-1; perhaps TRBD1 as D (5 bases). The CDR3 has 14 amino acids. Trimming cost V 6 bases and J 5 bases, with 16 bases left between them. The CDR3 loop is CASRSGSEGTEAFF. In DNA form, the CDR3 reads TGTGCCAGCAGGTCCGGGTCGGAGGGGACTGAAGCTTTCTTT.

This chain uses TRBV7-3 with TRBJ1-6; possible D gene TRBD1, 6 bases. V was cut by 6 bases and J by 10 bases, with 16 bases left in between. Germline V gives CDR1 SGHTA, CDR2 FQGTGA. CDR3 length: 14 amino acids. Here the CDR3 DNA reads TGTGCCAGCAGTCCCGGCAGGGGTGGCTCACCCCTCCACTTT. Encoded protein: CASSPGRGGSPLHF.

In its sample, this clonotype was seen a few times. V and J are TRBV7-7 and TRBJ2-5; 10 bases agree with TRBD1. CDR3 length: 12 residues. V was pared by 11 bases and J by 4 bases, with 4 bases of the junction left unmatched. Germline CDR1 reads SSHAT; CDR2 reads FNYEAQ (reference sequence). The CDR3, as DNA: TGTGCCGCCGGGACAGGGGTAGAGACCCAGTACTTC. Protein product: CAAGTGVETQYF.

The table lists this clonotype with a few counts. This chain connects TRBV7-2 to TRBJ2-1, with no clear D. V was pared by 7 bases and J by 8 bases, with 15 bases between. Germline V CDR1 and CDR2: SGHTA, FQGNSA. The CDR3 loop spans 13 amino acids. CDR3 sequence reads: CASTLHASDEQFF. The CDR3 nucleotides are TGTGCCAGCACCCTGCATGCTTCCGATGAGCAGTTCTTC.

There are a few counts of this clonotype. This chain uses TRBV20-1 with TRBJ2-5; D might be TRBD2 (6 bases). V was cut by 4 bases and J by 1 base, with 10 bases left in between. Looked up from germline, CDR1 is DFQATT and CDR2 is SNEGSKA (reference sequence). The CDR3 runs 13 residues. The CDR3 sequence is CSATAGTQETQYF. The CDR3 DNA is TGCAGTGCTACCGCGGGAACCCAAGAGACCCAGTACTTC.

This clonotype was counted between two and nine times. The gene calls are TRBV5-1 and TRBJ1-1; D possibly corresponds to TRBD1 (5 bases). V was shortened by 7 bases and J by 5 bases, with 15 bases between the two germline ends. Germline-derived CDR1 and CDR2 are SGHRS and YFSETQ. The CDR3 is 13 amino acids. CDR3 region: CASRDPGGTEAFF. CDR3 sequence (DNA): TGCGCCAGCCGGGACCCTGGAGGGACTGAAGCTTTCTTT.

In its sample, this clonotype was seen a few times. This sequence joins TRBV11-2 and TRBJ2-3; possibly TRBD2 for D (5 bases). The V gene's germline CDR1 is SGHAT and CDR2 FQNNGV. Trimming removed 3 bases at V and 3 bases at J, with 7 bases between. The CDR3 has 13 amino acids. The chain's CDR3 is CASSFLATDTQYF. CDR3 nucleotide sequence: TGTGCCAGCAGCTTCCTAGCTACAGATACGCAGTATTTT.

This chain connects TRBV11-2 to TRBJ1-4; D may be TRBD1 (5 bases). CDR3 length equals 14 residues. The V end was cut by 5 bases, the J end by 7 bases, with 14 bases between. CDR1 and CDR2 (germline): SGHAT, FQNNGV. CDR3 sequence reads: CASSHLPGGEKLFF. For the CDR3, the DNA is TGTGCCAGCAGCCATCTCCCCGGGGGTGAAAAACTGTTTTTT.

V is TRBV21-1 and J is TRBJ1-1; TRBD1 is the table's D call, not checked against the DNA. TRBV21-1 is reported as a pseudogene. The CDR3 has 17 amino acids. CDR3 in DNA: TGTGCCAGCAGCAAAGGTACCAGGACAGGGAAGAACACTGAAGCTTTCTTT. Protein: CASSKGTRTGKNTEAFF.

The rearrangement joins TRBV4-1 to TRBJ1-1, with D tentatively TRBD1 (6 bases). CDR3 size: 16 residues. V was shortened by 1 base and J by 1 base, with 13 bases between the two germline ends. Germline V gene lookup returns CDR1 MGHRA and CDR2 YSYEKL. The DNA for the CDR3 is TGCGCCAGCAGCCAAGCCCCGGGACATACGAACACTGAAGCTTTCTTT. It codes for CASSQAPGHTNTEAFF.

This chain joins TRBV7-2 and TRBJ2-5, with 7 bases identical to TRBD2. V shed 3 bases, J shed 4 bases, and the junction held 8 bases outside the gene matches. The CDR3 runs to 15 residues. Germline V lookup: CDR1 SGHTA, CDR2 FQGNSA. The CDR3 nucleotides read TGTGCCAGCAGCTTCCAAACGGGGGGAGGAGAGACCCAGTACTTC. Translation: CASSFQTGGGETQYF.